The 2 T cell receptor beta chains listed next were all sequenced from one sample in a study of T cells in localized non-small cell lung cancer. Assay used: immunoSEQ multiplex PCR; TCRdb lists only in-frame clones, some missing. The table has over 30,000 clones, over 70% seen once. The sample consisted of peripheral blood, taken before any cancer treatment. All receptors come from a woman aged 35-75 years with stage I lung adenocarcinoma.

This chain links TRBV30 with TRBJ1-5; TRBD1 is a possible D gene (5 bases). The V gene lost 1 base and the J gene lost 2 bases, with 9 bases spanning the gap. Germline CDR1 GTSNPN, CDR2 SVGIG (reference sequence). The CDR3 is made up of 14 amino acids. The CDR3 sequence is CAWSGVGGNQPQHF. The CDR3 DNA follows: TGTGCCTGGAGTGGAGTGGGGGGCAATCAGCCCCAGCATTTT.

This clone has a single count. This chain uses TRBV10-3 with TRBJ2-7; no firm D call. Trimming cost V 5 bases and J 4 bases, with 9 bases left between them. The CDR3 totals 12 residues. Germline V lookup: CDR1 ENHRY, CDR2 SYGVKD. The CDR3 coding sequence is TGTGCCATCAGTTCTGACCTATACGAGCAGTACTTC. Residues: CAISSDLYEQYF.